The 31 T cell receptor beta chains presented below share a single source sample, sequenced in a study of cytomegalovirus exposure and HLA in healthy donors. PCR was performed using 60 Vbeta and 13 Jbeta primers. Produced via immunoSEQ multiplex PCR; TCRdb's table is partial and in-frame only. The sample holds around 100,000 clones; roughly 70% are singletons and the top ten take about 0.92%. Input material: PBMCs. Every receptor here comes from a woman aged 25 to 39 in good health and CMV-seronegative.

This clone was counted a few times. The rearrangement joins TRBV28 to TRBJ1-2, with D hard to call. Germline V gene lookup returns CDR1 MDHEN and CDR2 SYDVKM. The length of the CDR3 is 14 residues. V shed 8 bases and J shed 2 bases, with 15 bases lying between them. This CDR3 is CASAWRAGNYGYTF. The DNA for the CDR3 is TGTGCCAGCGCTTGGAGGGCCGGAAACTATGGCTACACCTTC.

The genes are TRBV6-6 and TRBJ2-7; 9 bases agree with TRBD1. J gave up 3 bases and V 5 bases, and 2 bases lay outside the gene matches. The CDR3 is 13 residues long. Per the germline V gene, CDR1 is MNHNY and CDR2 is SVGAGI (reference sequence). The CDR3, as DNA: TGTGCCAGCAGTCGGGACAGGGACTACGAGCAGTACTTC. This encodes CASSRDRDYEQYF.

This sequence joins TRBV6-1 and TRBJ1-1; D gene ambiguous. CDR1 is MNHNS, CDR2 SASEGT, per germline. Trimming took off 4 bases at V and 1 base at J, with 13 bases between the two ends. The CDR3 length is 15 residues. Here the CDR3 DNA reads TGTGCCAGCAGTGGGAAACAGTTTGCGAACACTGAAGCTTTCTTT. Protein product: CASSGKQFANTEAFF.

CDR3 in DNA: TGTGCCAGCAGTTCGATAATCGGGTATGGCTACACCTTC. It yields the protein CASSSIIGYGYTF. The rearrangement joins TRBV27 to TRBJ1-2; D is uncertain. The V and J ends lost 4 bases and 5 bases respectively, with 11 bases between them. The CDR3 runs 13 residues. CDR1 is MNHEY and CDR2 is SMNVEV in the germline V gene (reference sequence).

The genes are TRBV6-1 and TRBJ2-7; the match to TRBD2 covers 9 bases. Germline V gene lookup returns CDR1 MNHNS and CDR2 SASEGT. The CDR3 totals 14 residues. V was clipped by 1 base and J by 6 bases; unmatched bases: 4. CDR3 amino acids: CASSEGAGGFEQYF. In nucleotides, the CDR3 is TGTGCCAGCAGTGAAGGCGCGGGAGGGTTCGAGCAGTACTTC.

This clone was seen more than once but under ten times. The V gene is TRBV7-9, the J gene TRBJ2-3, with TRBD2 identical over 12 bases. J was trimmed by 0 bases and V by 8 bases; bases with no gene match: 6. Germline V gene lookup returns CDR1 SEHNR and CDR2 FQNEAQ (reference sequence). This CDR3 comprises 16 residues. The CDR3 here is CASYWTSGTSTDTQYF. Written as DNA, the CDR3 is TGTGCCAGCTATTGGACTAGCGGGACTAGCACAGATACGCAGTATTTT.

The chain has TRBV29-1 and TRBJ2-2, with TRBD2 matching 15 bases. This CDR3 is 17 amino acids long. With 7 bases clipped from V and 4 bases from J, the junction kept 10 bases outside the gene matches. CDR1 is SQVTM, CDR2 ANQGSEA, per germline. The CDR3 nucleotides read TGCAGCGCTGGACTAGCGGGGGGGCCAGTAGGCACCGGGGAGCTGTTTTTT. Translation: CSAGLAGGPVGTGELFF.

This clone was seen a handful of times. The chain uses TRBV7-6 and TRBJ1-2, with a possible D match to TRBD1 (5 bases). V lost 5 bases and J lost 4, with 14 bases in between. The CDR3 is 14 residues long. Germline CDR1 SGHVS, CDR2 FNYEAQ. The CDR3 DNA sequence: TGTGCCAGCAGCCCGCGGGGCGCCGGCTATGGCTACACCTTC. Translating it yields CASSPRGAGYGYTF.

The chain is built from TRBV30 and TRBJ1-4; no definite D call. The germline CDR1 and CDR2 sequences are GTSNPN and SVGIG (reference sequence). V was shortened by 7 bases and J by 4 bases, with 10 bases between the two germline ends. The CDR3 loop spans 12 amino acids. The CDR3 DNA sequence: TGTGCCTCATGGGCGGGTAATGAAAAACTGTTTTTT. Translation gives CASWAGNEKLFF.

Points on this clone: One end of the junction is discordant with germline, which a read error may explain. This chain links TRBV9 with TRBJ2-1; 8 positions agree with TRBD1. Germline assignment: CDR1 SGDLS and CDR2 YYNGEE. This CDR3 has 14 amino acids. The CDR3 reads CAGSSRTGSDEQFF. DNA for the CDR3: TGTGCCGGCAGCTCCAGGACAGGGAGCGATGAGCAGTTCTTC.

This chain links TRBV7-2 with TRBJ1-1; perhaps TRBD1 as D (5 bases). CDR1 and CDR2 from the germline V gene are SGHTA and FQGNSA. CDR3 size: 15 residues. The V end lost 5 bases, the J end lost 3 bases, and 16 bases lay between the germline ends. The CDR3 bases are TGTGCCAGCAGCCCTCGGGGGGGTATGGACACTGAAGCTTTCTTT. It is translated as CASSPRGGMDTEAFF.

The chain links TRBV5-8 to TRBJ1-1, with 7 bases that match TRBD1. The germline V gene has CDR1 SGHTS and CDR2 YDEGEE. The CDR3 sequence is 13 residues long. The J segment lost 7 bases and the V segment lost 0 bases, leaving 3 bases of the junction unmatched. The CDR3 protein is CASSLEYRGEAFF. The CDR3, as DNA: TGTGCCAGCAGCTTGGAATACAGGGGTGAAGCTTTCTTT.

The rearrangement joins TRBV30 to TRBJ2-3; 8 nucleotides line up with TRBD2. The CDR3 runs to 14 residues. The germline gives CDR1 GTSNPN, CDR2 SVGIG (reference sequence). Trimming removed 2 bases from V and 6 bases from J; junction bases left unmatched: 7. The CDR3 region has the DNA TGTGCCTGGAGTCCCGGACTAGCCTACGATACGCAGTATTTT. Encoded protein: CAWSPGLAYDTQYF.

The J gene is TRBJ1-1, the V gene TRBV2; 7 bases map to TRBD1. The CDR3 has 16 residues. Germline V lookup: CDR1 SNHLY, CDR2 FYNNEI. After removal of 1 base from V and 0 bases from J, the junction contained 5 bases not matched to a gene. The CDR3 is CASSEELRGVNTEAFF. CDR3 bases: TGTGCCAGCAGTGAAGAGCTCAGGGGGGTGAACACTGAAGCTTTCTTT.

For this clone: Other DNA sequences of this sample code for an identical CDR3. The V and J genes are TRBV5-1 and TRBJ2-1; 8 bases match TRBD2. V gave up 3 bases and J gave up 6 bases; unmatched junction bases: 5. Germline-derived CDR1 and CDR2 are SGHRS and YFSETQ. This CDR3 has 14 amino acids. CDR3 nucleotides: TGCGCCAGCAGCTCCGGGACTAGTGGCAATGAGCAGTTCTTC. As protein: CASSSGTSGNEQFF.

The chain uses TRBV5-6 and TRBJ1-1; TRBD1 matches 7 bases. This CDR3 comprises 13 residues. The trim removed 0 bases at V and 11 bases at J, leaving 7 bases unmatched. From germline, CDR1 is SGHDT and CDR2 YYEEEE. CDR3 coding DNA: TGTGCCAGCAGCTTGGCGCCGGGGACAGAGGCTTTCTTT. Residues: CASSLAPGTEAFF.

The V call is TRBV5-4, the J call TRBJ2-5; D possibly corresponds to TRBD2 (5 bases). CDR1 SGHNT and CDR2 YYREEE come from the germline V gene (reference sequence). V shed 0 bases and J shed 5 bases, with 14 bases lying between them. The CDR3 sequence is 15 residues long. The CDR3 DNA reads as TGTGCCAGCAGCTTGGGAGGCGGTTCGGGGGAGACCCAGTACTTC. Translating gives CASSLGGGSGETQYF.

This clone was seen a few times. The chain joins TRBV14 to TRBJ1-2, with TRBD1 matching over 8 bases. The CDR3 is 13 residues long. V gave up 4 bases and J gave up 8 bases; unmatched junction bases: 6. Germline lookup yields CDR1 SGHDN and CDR2 FVKESK. The CDR3 region has the DNA TGTGCCAGCAGCCGCCTGACAGGGGAAGGCTACACCTTC. Residues: CASSRLTGEGYTF.

This sequence joins TRBV4-2 and TRBJ1-5, with 8 nucleotides matching TRBD1. The CDR3 contains 14 residues. Losses at the gene ends were 4 bases for V and 7 bases for J; bases not matched to a gene: 6. CDR1 and CDR2 (germline): LGHNA, YNFKEQ. This CDR3 is CASSPLQGGQPQHF. CDR3 coding DNA: TGTGCCAGCAGCCCTTTACAGGGGGGCCAGCCCCAGCATTTT.

The chain links TRBV6-4 to TRBJ1-2; D is perhaps TRBD1 (6 bases). From germline, CDR1 is MRHNA and CDR2 SNTAGT. The CDR3 spans 13 residues. V was clipped by 4 bases and J by 2 bases, with 8 bases between them. The CDR3 bases are TGTGCCAGCAGTGCCCAGGGGAACTATGGCTACACCTTC. It is translated as CASSAQGNYGYTF.

This clone has a handful of counts. V gene TRBV6-5 combines with J gene TRBJ1-1; no clear D. Germline V gene sequence: CDR1 MNHEY, CDR2 SVGAGI. With 2 bases removed from V and 5 bases from J, the gap between germline ends came to 9 bases. The CDR3 contains 13 residues. The CDR3 nucleotides read TGTGCCAGCAGTTACGTGTTTCGGACTGAAGCTTTCTTT. It translates to CASSYVFRTEAFF.

This clone has just one count. This chain links TRBV7-7 with TRBJ2-4; D is uncertain. Germline V gene sequence: CDR1 SSHAT, CDR2 FNYEAQ (reference sequence). The V end was cut by 3 bases, the J end by 1 base, with 10 bases between. The CDR3 runs 15 residues. CDR3 region: CASSLGPSAKNIQYF. CDR3 nucleotide sequence: TGTGCCAGCAGCTTGGGCCCCTCCGCCAAAAACATTCAGTACTTC.

The gene calls are TRBV27 and TRBJ1-1, with D unclear. V was pared by 2 bases and J by 8 bases, with 6 bases between. Germline V gene data show CDR1 as MNHEY and CDR2 as SMNVEV (reference sequence). There are 11 residues in the CDR3. The CDR3 DNA follows: TGTGCCAGCAGTTTAGGCGGGGAAGCTTTCTTT. It is translated as CASSLGGEAFF.

The chain has TRBV2 and TRBJ1-2; 7 bases match TRBD1. Germline V gene data show CDR1 as SNHLY and CDR2 as FYNNEI. CDR3 length: 13 amino acids. The V and J ends lost 4 bases and 2 bases, in that order; junction bases with no gene match: 1. CDR3 loop: CASSGTGNYGYTF. Written as DNA, the CDR3 is TGTGCCAGCAGTGGGACAGGCAACTATGGCTACACCTTC.

The J gene is TRBJ2-1, the V gene TRBV5-1; 11 positions match TRBD2. The length of the CDR3 is 14 residues. Germline CDR1 is SGHRS and CDR2 is YFSETQ. J lost 9 bases, V lost 0 bases, and 2 bases had no gene match. The CDR3 bases are TGCGCCAGCAGCTTGGGGCTAGCGGGGGGTGAGCAGTTCTTC. Translating it yields CASSLGLAGGEQFF.

This clone was seen a single time. At one boundary the junction diverges from the germline segment, which might be a read error. The chain employs TRBV30 and TRBJ2-1; 13 nucleotides line up with TRBD2. The CDR3 has 14 residues. Looked up from germline, CDR1 is GTSNPN and CDR2 is SVGIG (reference sequence). The DNA for the CDR3 is TGTGCCTGGAGTGGATTGACTAGCGGGGGGAGCAGGGTCTTC. Residues: CAWSGLTSGGSRVF.

This clone has more than one count but fewer than ten. The rearrangement joins TRBV6-5 to TRBJ1-2, with D hard to call. Germline V gene data show CDR1 as MNHEY and CDR2 as SVGAGI. The germline V and J ends were trimmed by 8 bases and 3 bases, with 19 bases remaining between them. CDR3 length equals 15 residues. The CDR3 sequence is CASGKTTKPYYGYTF. Here the CDR3 DNA reads TGTGCCAGCGGGAAGACTACCAAACCTTACTATGGCTACACCTTC.

The chain joins TRBV7-7 to TRBJ1-3; 7 nucleotides align to TRBD1. Germline V lookup: CDR1 SSHAT, CDR2 FNYEAQ (reference sequence). The CDR3 extends over 15 amino acids. Unmatched junction bases numbered 7, after V lost 5 bases and J lost 3 bases. The CDR3 coding sequence is TGTGCCAGCAGCGTAGGGACAGCCGTTGGAAACACCATATATTTT. Its translation is CASSVGTAVGNTIYF.

This clone was seen more than once but under ten times. This CDR3 is also generated by other DNA sequences in the sample. This rearrangement joins TRBV29-1 to TRBJ1-1; D uncertain. Germline V lookup: CDR1 SQVTM, CDR2 ANQGSEA. V lost 4 bases to trimming and J lost 2 bases, with 11 bases between them. The CDR3 consists of 13 residues. DNA for the CDR3: TGCAGCGTTGGTCTAACGGTAAACACTGAAGCTTTCTTT. Its protein is CSVGLTVNTEAFF.

The sample holds a few counts of this clone. The chain couples TRBV6-5 to TRBJ1-4, with 7 nucleotides matching TRBD1. Germline CDR1 and CDR2: MNHEY and SVGAGI. Trimming cost V 4 bases and J 2 bases; bases outside gene matches: 7. The CDR3 sequence is 16 residues long. CDR3 region: CASSSLTGDTNEKLFF. In DNA, the CDR3 is TGTGCCAGCAGTTCTCTTACAGGGGATACTAATGAAAAACTGTTTTTT.

The chain employs TRBV7-9 and TRBJ1-1; no firm D call. CDR1 is SEHNR, CDR2 FQNEAQ, per germline (reference sequence). CDR3 length: 15 amino acids. V lost 5 bases to trimming and J lost 4 bases, with 17 bases between them. The CDR3 sequence: CASSPRPGLGTEAFF. CDR3 nucleotides: TGTGCCAGCAGCCCCCGCCCCGGACTGGGCACTGAAGCTTTCTTT. Filled out from reference TRBV7-9 and TRBJ1-1, the complete variable domain reads DTGVSQNPRHKITKRGQNVTFRCDPISEHNRLYWYRQTLGQGPEFLTYFQNEAQLEKSRLLSDRFSAERPKGSFSTLEIQRTEQGDSAMYLCASSPRPGLGTEAFFGQGTRLTVV.